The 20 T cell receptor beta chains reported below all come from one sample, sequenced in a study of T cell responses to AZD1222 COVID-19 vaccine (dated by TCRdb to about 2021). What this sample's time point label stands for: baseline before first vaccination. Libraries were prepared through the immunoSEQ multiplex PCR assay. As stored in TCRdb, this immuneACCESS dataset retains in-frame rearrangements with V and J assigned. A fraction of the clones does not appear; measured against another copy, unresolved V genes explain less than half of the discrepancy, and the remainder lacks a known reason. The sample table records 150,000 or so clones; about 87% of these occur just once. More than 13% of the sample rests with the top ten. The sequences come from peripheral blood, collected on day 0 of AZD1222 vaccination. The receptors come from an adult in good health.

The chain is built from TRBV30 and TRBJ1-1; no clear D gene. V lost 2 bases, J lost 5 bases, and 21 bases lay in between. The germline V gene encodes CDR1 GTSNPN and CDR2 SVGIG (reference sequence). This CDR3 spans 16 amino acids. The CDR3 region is CAWSPPPYSGRTEAFF. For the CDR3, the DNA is TGTGCCTGGAGTCCTCCCCCGTACAGCGGGAGGACTGAAGCTTTCTTT.

CDR3 sequence: CASSSDRRGHYGYTF. The CDR3, as DNA: TGTGCCAGCAGTTCAGACCGCCGGGGCCACTATGGCTACACCTTC. The genes are TRBV28 and TRBJ1-2; possibly TRBD1 for D (5 bases). The V end was cut by 4 bases, the J end by 3 bases, with 15 bases between. The CDR3 contains 15 residues. Germline CDR1 reads MDHEN; CDR2 reads SYDVKM.

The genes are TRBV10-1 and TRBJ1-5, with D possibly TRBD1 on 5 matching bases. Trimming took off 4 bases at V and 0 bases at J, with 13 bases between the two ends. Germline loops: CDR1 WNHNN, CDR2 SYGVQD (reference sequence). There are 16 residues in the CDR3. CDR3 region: CASSVEGTYSNQPQHF. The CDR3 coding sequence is TGCGCCAGCAGTGTGGAAGGGACTTATAGCAATCAGCCCCAGCATTTT.

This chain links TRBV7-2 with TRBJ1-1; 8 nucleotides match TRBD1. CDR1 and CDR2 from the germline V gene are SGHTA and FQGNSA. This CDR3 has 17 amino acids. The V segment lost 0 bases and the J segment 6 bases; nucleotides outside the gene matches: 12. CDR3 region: CASSLARGGRGRSEAFF. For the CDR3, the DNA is TGTGCCAGCAGCTTAGCCAGAGGAGGCAGGGGGCGATCTGAAGCTTTCTTT. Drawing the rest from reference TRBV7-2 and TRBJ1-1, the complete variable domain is GAGVSQSPSNKVTEKGKDVELRCDPISGHTALYWYRQSLGQGLEFLIYFQGNSAPDKSGLPSDRFSAERTGGSVSTLTIQRTQQEDSAVYLCASSLARGGRGRSEAFFGQGTRLTVV.

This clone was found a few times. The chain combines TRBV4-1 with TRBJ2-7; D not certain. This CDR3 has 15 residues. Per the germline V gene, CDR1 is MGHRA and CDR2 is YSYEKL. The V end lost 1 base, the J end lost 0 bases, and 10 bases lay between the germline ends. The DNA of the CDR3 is TGCGCCAGCAGCCAAGTGATGGTGAGCTCCTACGAGCAGTACTTC. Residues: CASSQVMVSSYEQYF.

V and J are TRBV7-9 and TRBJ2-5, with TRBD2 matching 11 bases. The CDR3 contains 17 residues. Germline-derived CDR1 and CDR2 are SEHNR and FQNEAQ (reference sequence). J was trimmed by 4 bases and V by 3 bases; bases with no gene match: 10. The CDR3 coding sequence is TGTGCCAGCAGCTTCCCTAGCGGGGGGCGGGCGAGAGAGACCCAGTACTTC. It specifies CASSFPSGGRARETQYF. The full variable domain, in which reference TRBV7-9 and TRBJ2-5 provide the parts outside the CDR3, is DTGVSQNPRHKITKRGQNVTFRCDPISEHNRLYWYRQTLGQGPEFLTYFQNEAQLEKSRLLSDRFSAERPKGSFSTLEIQRTEQGDSAMYLCASSFPSGGRARETQYFGPGTRLLVL.

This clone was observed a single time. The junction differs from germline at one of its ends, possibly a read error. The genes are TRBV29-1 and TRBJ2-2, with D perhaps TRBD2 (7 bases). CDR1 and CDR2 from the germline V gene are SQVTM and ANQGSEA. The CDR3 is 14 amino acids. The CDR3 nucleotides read TGCAGCGTAGGGGGGGAGTGGAACGCCGGGGAGCTGTTTTTT. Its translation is CSVGGEWNAGELFF.

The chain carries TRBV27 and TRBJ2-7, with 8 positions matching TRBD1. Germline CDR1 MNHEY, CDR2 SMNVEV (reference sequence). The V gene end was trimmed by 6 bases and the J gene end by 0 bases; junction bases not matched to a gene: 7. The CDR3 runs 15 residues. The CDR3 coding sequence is TGTGCCAGCAGGGGGACAGGTCCGAGCTCCTACGAGCAGTACTTC. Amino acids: CASRGTGPSSYEQYF.

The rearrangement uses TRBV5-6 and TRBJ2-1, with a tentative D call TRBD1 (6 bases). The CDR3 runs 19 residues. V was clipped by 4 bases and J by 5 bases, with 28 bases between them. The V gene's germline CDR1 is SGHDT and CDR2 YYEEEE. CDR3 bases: TGTGCCAGCAGCGGACGTGGACAGATTCCCTCCTACCGTCACAATGAGCAGTTCTTC. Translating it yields CASSGRGQIPSYRHNEQFF. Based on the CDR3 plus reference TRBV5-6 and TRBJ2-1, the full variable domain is DAGVTQSPTHLIKTRGQQVTLRCSPKSGHDTVSWYQQALGQGPQFIFQYYEEEERQRGNFPDRFSGHQFPNYSSELNVNALLLGDSALYLCASSGRGQIPSYRHNEQFFGPGTRLTVL.

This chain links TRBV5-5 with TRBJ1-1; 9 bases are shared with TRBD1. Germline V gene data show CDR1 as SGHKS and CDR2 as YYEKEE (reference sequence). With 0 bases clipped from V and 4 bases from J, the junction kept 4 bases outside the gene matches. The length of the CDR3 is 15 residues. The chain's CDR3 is CASSLGVDRGTEAFF. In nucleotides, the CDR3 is TGTGCCAGCAGCTTGGGTGTGGACAGGGGCACTGAAGCTTTCTTT. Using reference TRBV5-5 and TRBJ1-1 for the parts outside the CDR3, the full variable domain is DAGVTQSPTHLIKTRGQQVTLRCSPISGHKSVSWYQQVLGQGPQFIFQYYEKEERGRGNFPDRFSARQFPNYSSELNVNALLLGDSALYLCASSLGVDRGTEAFFGQGTRLTVV.

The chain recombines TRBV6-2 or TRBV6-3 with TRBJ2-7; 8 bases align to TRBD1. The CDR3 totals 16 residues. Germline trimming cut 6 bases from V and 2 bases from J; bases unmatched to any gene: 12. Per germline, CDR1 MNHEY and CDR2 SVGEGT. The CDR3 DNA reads TGTGCCAGCAGGCCTACTCCCGGACAGGGTCCCTACGAGCAGTACTTC. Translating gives CASRPTPGQGPYEQYF.

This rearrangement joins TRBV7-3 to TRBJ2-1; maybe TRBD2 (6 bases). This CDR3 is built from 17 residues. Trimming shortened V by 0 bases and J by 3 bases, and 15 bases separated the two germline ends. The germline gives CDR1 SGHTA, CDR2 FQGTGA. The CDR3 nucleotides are TGTGCCAGCAGCTTAACGCCTACTAGCTCCTTCTACAATGAGCAGTTCTTC. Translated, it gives CASSLTPTSSFYNEQFF.

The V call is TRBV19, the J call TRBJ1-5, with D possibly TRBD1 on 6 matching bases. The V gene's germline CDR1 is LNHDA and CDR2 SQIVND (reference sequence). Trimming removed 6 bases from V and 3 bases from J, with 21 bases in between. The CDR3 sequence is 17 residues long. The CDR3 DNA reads TGTGCCAGTAGCCCCGCGCGGGGGGGGGCCACCAATCAGCCCCAGCATTTT. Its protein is CASSPARGGATNQPQHF.

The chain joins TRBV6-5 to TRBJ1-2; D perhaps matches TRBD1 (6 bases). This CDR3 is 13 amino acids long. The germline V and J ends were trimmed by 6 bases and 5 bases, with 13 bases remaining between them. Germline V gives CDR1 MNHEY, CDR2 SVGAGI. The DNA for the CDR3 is TGTGCCAGCAGCAGGGGAGGGGAGTATGGCTACACCTTC. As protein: CASSRGGEYGYTF.

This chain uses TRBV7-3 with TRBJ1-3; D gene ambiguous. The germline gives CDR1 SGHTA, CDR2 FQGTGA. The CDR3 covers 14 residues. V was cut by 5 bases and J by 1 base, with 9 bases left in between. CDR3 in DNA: TGTGCCAGCAGCCCTACAGCTTCTGGAAACACCATATATTTT. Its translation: CASSPTASGNTIYF.

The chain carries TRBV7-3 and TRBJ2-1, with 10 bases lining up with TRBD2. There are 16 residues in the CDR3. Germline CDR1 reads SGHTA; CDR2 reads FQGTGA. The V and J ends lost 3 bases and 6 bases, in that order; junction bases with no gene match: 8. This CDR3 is CASSFGGLASGNEQFF. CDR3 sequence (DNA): TGTGCCAGCAGCTTTGGGGGACTAGCGAGCGGCAATGAGCAGTTCTTC.

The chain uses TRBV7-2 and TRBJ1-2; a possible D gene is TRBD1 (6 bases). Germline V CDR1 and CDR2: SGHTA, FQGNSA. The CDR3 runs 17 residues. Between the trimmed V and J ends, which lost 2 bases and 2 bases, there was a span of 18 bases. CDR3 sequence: CASSLPATGIANYGYTF. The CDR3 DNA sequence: TGTGCCAGCAGCTTACCCGCTACAGGGATAGCCAACTATGGCTACACCTTC.

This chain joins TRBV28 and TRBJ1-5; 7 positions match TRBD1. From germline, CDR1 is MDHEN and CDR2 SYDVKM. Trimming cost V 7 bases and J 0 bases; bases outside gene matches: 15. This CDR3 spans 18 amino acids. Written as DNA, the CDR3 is TGTGCCAGCACTTTGCCCGGGACAGCGGCTTATAGCAATCAGCCCCAGCATTTT. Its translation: CASTLPGTAAYSNQPQHF.

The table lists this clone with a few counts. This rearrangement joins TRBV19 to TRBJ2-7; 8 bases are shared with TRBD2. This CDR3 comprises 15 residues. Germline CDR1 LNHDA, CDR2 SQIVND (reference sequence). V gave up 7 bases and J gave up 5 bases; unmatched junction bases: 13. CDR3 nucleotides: TGTGCCAGTACCCCAAGTCCCGGGACTAGTGACGAGCAGTACTTC. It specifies CASTPSPGTSDEQYF.

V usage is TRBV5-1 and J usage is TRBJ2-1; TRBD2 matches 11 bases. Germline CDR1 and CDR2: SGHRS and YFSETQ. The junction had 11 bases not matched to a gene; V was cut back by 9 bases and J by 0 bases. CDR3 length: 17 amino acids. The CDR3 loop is CATKKTSGGSSYNEQFF. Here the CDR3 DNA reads TGCGCCACCAAAAAAACTAGCGGGGGTAGCTCCTACAATGAGCAGTTCTTC.